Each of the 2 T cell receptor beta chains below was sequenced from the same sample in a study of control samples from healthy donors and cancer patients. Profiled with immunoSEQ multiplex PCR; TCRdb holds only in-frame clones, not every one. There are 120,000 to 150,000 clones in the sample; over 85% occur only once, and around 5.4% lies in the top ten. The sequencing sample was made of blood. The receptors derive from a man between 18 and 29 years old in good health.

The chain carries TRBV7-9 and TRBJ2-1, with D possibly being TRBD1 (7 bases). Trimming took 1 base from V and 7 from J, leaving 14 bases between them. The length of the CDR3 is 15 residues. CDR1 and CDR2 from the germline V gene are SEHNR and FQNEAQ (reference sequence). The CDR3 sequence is CASSLEGGRGNEQFF. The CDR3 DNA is TGTGCCAGCAGCTTAGAGGGGGGCAGGGGGAATGAGCAGTTCTTC.

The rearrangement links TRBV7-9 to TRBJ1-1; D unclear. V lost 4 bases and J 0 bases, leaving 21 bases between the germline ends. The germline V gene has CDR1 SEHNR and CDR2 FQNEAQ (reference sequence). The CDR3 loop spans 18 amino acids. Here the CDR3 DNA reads TGTGCCAGCAGCTCCGTCGCTTTGGACCTCGCTATGAACACTGAAGCTTTCTTT. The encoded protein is CASSSVALDLAMNTEAFF.